This TCR beta chain was documented in a study of T cell responses to AZD1222 COVID-19 vaccine. In the study overall: Pooled in the analysis were second doses at about 4 or about 12 weeks. The study's findings and limits: The donors showed a predominance of white British ancestry and of females, with possible underestimation of clonal diversity. Spike regions recognized by vaccine-associated CD4 TCRs spanned the protein, led by 160-218 and 743-854. An increase in Spike-specific TCR breadth and depth was observed after two AZD1222 doses.

TCRdb keeps only in-frame clones here, not all; method: immunoSEQ multiplex PCR. Among some 150,000 clones, 94% were seen once, and the ten largest hold about 1.3%. Trimming cost V 2 bases and J 9 bases, with 14 bases left between them. CDR1 is GTSNPN, CDR2 SVGIG, per germline (reference sequence). This CDR3 comprises 13 residues. Comments on this clone: The antigen is unknown.

The chain couples TRBV30 to TRBJ1-5; possibly TRBD1 for D (6 bases). Sample: peripheral blood, taken on day 0 of AZD1222 vaccination. This clonotype was sampled from an adult in good health. The DNA for the CDR3 is TGTGCCTGGAGTCCGGGGGGCCAAGGGCCCCAGCATTTT. Translated, it gives CAWSPGGQGPQHF.